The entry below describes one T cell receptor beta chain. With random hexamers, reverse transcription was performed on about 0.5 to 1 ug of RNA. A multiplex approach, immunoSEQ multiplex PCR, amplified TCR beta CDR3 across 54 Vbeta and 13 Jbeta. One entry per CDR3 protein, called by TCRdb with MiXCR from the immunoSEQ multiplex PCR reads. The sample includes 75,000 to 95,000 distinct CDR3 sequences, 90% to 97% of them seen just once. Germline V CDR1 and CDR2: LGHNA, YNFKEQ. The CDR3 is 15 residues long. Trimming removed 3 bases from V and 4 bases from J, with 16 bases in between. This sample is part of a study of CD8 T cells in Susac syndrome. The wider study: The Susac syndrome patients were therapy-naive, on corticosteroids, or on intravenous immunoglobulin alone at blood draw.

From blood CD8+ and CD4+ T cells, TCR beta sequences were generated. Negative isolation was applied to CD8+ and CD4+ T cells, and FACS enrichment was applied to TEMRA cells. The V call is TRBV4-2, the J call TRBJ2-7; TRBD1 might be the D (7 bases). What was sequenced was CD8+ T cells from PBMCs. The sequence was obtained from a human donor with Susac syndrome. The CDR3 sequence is CASSQIGGGKYEQYF. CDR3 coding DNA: TGTGCCAGCAGCCAGATCGGAGGGGGCAAATACGAGCAGTACTTC.